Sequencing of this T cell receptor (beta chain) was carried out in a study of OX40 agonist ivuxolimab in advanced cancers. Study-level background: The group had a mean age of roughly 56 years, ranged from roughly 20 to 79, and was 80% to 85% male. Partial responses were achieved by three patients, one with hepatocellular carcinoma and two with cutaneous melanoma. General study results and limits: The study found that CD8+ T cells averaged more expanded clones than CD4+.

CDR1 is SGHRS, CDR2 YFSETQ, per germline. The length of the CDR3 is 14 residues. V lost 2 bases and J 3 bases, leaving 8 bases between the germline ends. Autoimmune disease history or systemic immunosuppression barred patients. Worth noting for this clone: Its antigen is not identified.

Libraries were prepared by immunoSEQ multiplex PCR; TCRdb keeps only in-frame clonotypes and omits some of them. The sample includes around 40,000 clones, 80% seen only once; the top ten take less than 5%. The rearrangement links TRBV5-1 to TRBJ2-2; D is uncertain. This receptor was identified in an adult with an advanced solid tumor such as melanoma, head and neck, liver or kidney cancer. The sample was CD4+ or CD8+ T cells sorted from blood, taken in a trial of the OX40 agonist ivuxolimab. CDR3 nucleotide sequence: TGCGCCAGCAGCTTTCGGCTTGACACCGGGGAGCTGTTTTTT. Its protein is CASSFRLDTGELFF. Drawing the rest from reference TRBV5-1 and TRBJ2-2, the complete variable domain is KAGVTQTPRYLIKTRGQQVTLSCSPISGHRSVSWYQQTPGQGLQFLFEYFSETQRNKGNFPGRFSGRQFSNSRSEMNVSTLELGDSALYLCASSFRLDTGELFFGEGSRLTVL.